This T cell receptor (beta chain) was captured in a study of cytomegalovirus exposure and HLA in healthy donors. This clone has a single count. Only in-frame clones appear in the TCRdb table, and some are missing; sequencing was by immunoSEQ multiplex PCR. Altogether some 220,000 clones are present, around nine tenths being singletons, with the ten largest covering around 1.1%. CDR1 is SGHAT and CDR2 is FQNNGV in the germline V gene. Deletions cut 6 bases from V and 4 bases from J, with 10 bases between. This CDR3 is 13 amino acids long. Material: PBMCs. The sequence was collected from a woman in her late teens or twenties in good health and CMV-seronegative. The V call is TRBV11-2, the J call TRBJ1-5, with D maybe TRBD1 (6 bases). This CDR3 is CASSSQGNQPQHF. The CDR3 coding sequence is TGTGCCAGCAGTTCACAGGGTAATCAGCCCCAGCATTTT.